Shown below are 29 T cell receptor beta chains from a single sample sequenced in a study of shared clonotypes between healthy human individuals (dated by TCRdb to 2018 to 2021). Library preparation used the immunoSEQ multiplex PCR assay. TCRdb limited this immuneACCESS table to in-frame rearrangements with V and J called. A share of clones is missing; checked studies link under half to unresolved V genes, and the rest is unexplained. The sample data list 950,000 to 1,300,000 clones, and more than 60% of these were observed just once. In total, the top ten clones hold 1.5% of the sample. The sequencing sample was made of memory CD4+ T cells sorted from blood. This specimen's cell subset or site label, interpreted: CD45RA-negative fraction. These receptors all stem from a man aged 18 to 29 in good health.

This clone was observed a handful of times. The chain joins TRBV6-1 to TRBJ1-2; 7 bases agree with TRBD1. This CDR3 has 14 residues. Germline CDR1 and CDR2: MNHNS and SASEGT. With 8 bases clipped from V and 4 bases from J, the junction kept 10 bases outside the gene matches. The CDR3 sequence is CASHEQGKSYGYTF. CDR3 coding DNA: TGTGCCAGCCATGAACAGGGGAAATCCTATGGCTACACCTTC.

Regarding this clone: One end of the junction is discordant with germline, which a read error may explain. The chain links TRBV6-4 to TRBJ1-4; a possible D gene is TRBD1 (5 bases). The CDR3 is 14 amino acids. The germline V gene has CDR1 MRHNA and CDR2 SNTAGT. CDR3 amino acids: CAISEAGGTEKLFF. The CDR3 nucleotides are TGTGCCATCAGTGAGGCAGGCGGGACTGAAAAACTGTTTTTT.

This chain links TRBV28 with TRBJ2-7; maybe TRBD2 (5 bases). V was pared by 4 bases and J by 1 base, with 11 bases between. Looked up from germline, CDR1 is MDHEN and CDR2 is SYDVKM. This CDR3 spans 14 amino acids. CDR3 in amino acids: CASSWGAASYEQYF. CDR3 bases: TGTGCCAGCAGTTGGGGAGCCGCGTCCTACGAGCAGTACTTC.

This chain connects TRBV21-1 to TRBJ2-5; TRBD2 is taken as the D call from the table, unchecked against the DNA. TRBV21-1 represents a pseudogene. This CDR3 is 19 amino acids long. In DNA form, the CDR3 reads TGTGCCAGCAGCAAACGAGTAGCGGGGAAACTGAAGCCTGAAGAGACCCAGTACTTC. Translated: CASSKRVAGKLKPEETQYF.

The CDR3, as DNA: TGTGCCAGCAGTGCACAAGCGGGAGTTCGTGAGCAGTTCTTC. It is translated as CASSAQAGVREQFF. The chain joins TRBV2 to TRBJ2-1; the match to TRBD2 covers 8 bases. This CDR3 is built from 14 residues. The germline gives CDR1 SNHLY, CDR2 FYNNEI. The V and J ends lost 4 bases and 9 bases, in that order; junction bases with no gene match: 8.

A single count supports this clone. The chain has TRBV10-3 and TRBJ2-1, with 9 bases fitting TRBD2. The germline gives CDR1 ENHRY, CDR2 SYGVKD. The CDR3 runs 14 residues. V dropped 4 bases and J dropped 9; count of bases not matched to a gene: 7. This CDR3 reads CAISVLAGSGEQFF. The CDR3 region has the DNA TGTGCCATCAGTGTGCTAGCGGGATCGGGTGAGCAGTTCTTC.

The chain is built from TRBV7-9 and TRBJ2-7; possible D gene TRBD1, 6 bases. Between the trimmed V and J ends, which lost 3 bases and 2 bases, there was a span of 11 bases. The CDR3 is 14 amino acids. From germline, CDR1 is SEHNR and CDR2 FQNEAQ (reference sequence). CDR3 in DNA: TGTGCCAGCAGCTTTCGGACAGTAACCTACGAGCAGTACTTC. It translates to CASSFRTVTYEQYF.

The chain employs TRBV29-1 and TRBJ2-6; possibly TRBD1 for D (6 bases). This CDR3 spans 13 amino acids. Germline V gene lookup returns CDR1 SQVTM and CDR2 ANQGSEA. Trimming took off 6 bases at V and 0 bases at J, with 6 bases between the two ends. CDR3 nucleotides: TGCAGCGTGGGACACTCTGGGGCCAACGTCCTGACTTTC. Protein product: CSVGHSGANVLTF.

The genes are TRBV19 and TRBJ2-5; 8 bases map to TRBD2. This CDR3 is built from 14 residues. Germline V gene lookup returns CDR1 LNHDA and CDR2 SQIVND (reference sequence). V lost 3 bases, J lost 7 bases, and 7 bases stayed unmatched. The CDR3 loop is CASSIGAGEGTQYF. The CDR3 bases are TGTGCCAGTAGTATTGGAGCGGGAGAGGGGACCCAGTACTTC. Filled out from reference TRBV19 and TRBJ2-5, the complete variable domain reads DGGITQSPKYLFRKEGQNVTLSCEQNLNHDAMYWYRQDPGQGLRLIYYSQIVNDFQKGDIAEGYSVSREKKESFPLTVTSAQKNPTAFYLCASSIGAGEGTQYFGPGTRLLVL.

The J gene is TRBJ2-6, the V gene TRBV7-6, with D uncertain. Trimming cost V 5 bases and J 1 base, with 6 bases left between them. Germline lookup yields CDR1 SGHVS and CDR2 FNYEAQ. The CDR3 loop spans 14 amino acids. CDR3 loop: CASSPSSGANVLTF. In DNA, the CDR3 is TGTGCCAGCAGCCCTTCGTCTGGGGCCAACGTCCTGACTTTC.

In its sample, this clone was seen many times. The chain employs TRBV11-2 and TRBJ1-3; D is unresolved. From germline, CDR1 is SGHAT and CDR2 FQNNGV. There are 16 residues in the CDR3. The V end was cut by 0 bases, the J end by 2 bases, with 11 bases between. The CDR3 here is CASSLDLRLTGNTIYF. The DNA of the CDR3 is TGTGCCAGCAGCTTAGATCTGCGATTAACTGGAAACACCATATATTTT. The full variable domain, in which reference TRBV11-2 and TRBJ1-3 provide the parts outside the CDR3, is EAGVAQSPRYKIIEKRQSVAFWCNPISGHATLYWYQQILGQGPKLLIQFQNNGVVDDSQLPKDRFSAERLKGVDSTLKIQPAKLEDSAVYLCASSLDLRLTGNTIYFGEGSWLTVV.

This chain connects TRBV10-3 to TRBJ1-6, with D tentatively TRBD1 (5 bases). The CDR3 has 13 residues. V lost 6 bases to trimming and J lost 6 bases, with 9 bases between them. CDR1 and CDR2 (germline): ENHRY, SYGVKD. The CDR3: CAIRQESNSPLHF. DNA for the CDR3: TGTGCCATCAGACAGGAATCTAATTCACCCCTCCACTTT.

The CDR3 DNA follows: TGTGCCAGCAGTCAAGGAGCCAGGATGGAAGCTTTCTTT. This encodes CASSQGARMEAFF. The rearrangement links TRBV5-4 to TRBJ1-1; D is undetermined. The V gene's germline CDR1 is SGHNT and CDR2 YYREEE (reference sequence). V was trimmed by 5 bases and J by 8 bases, leaving 16 bases between them. The CDR3 has 13 amino acids. The full variable domain, in which reference TRBV5-4 and TRBJ1-1 provide the parts outside the CDR3, is ETGVTQSPTHLIKTRGQQVTLRCSSQSGHNTVSWYQQALGQGPQFIFQYYREEENGRGNFPPRFSGLQFPNYSSELNVNALELDDSALYLCASSQGARMEAFFGQGTRLTVV.

The J gene is TRBJ2-3, the V gene TRBV7-8; TRBD1 or TRBD2 may be the D gene (5 bases each). The germline gives CDR1 SGHVS, CDR2 FQNEAQ. The CDR3 is 13 amino acids. Deletions cut 2 bases from V and 6 bases from J, with 9 bases between. The CDR3 protein is CASSLWGSDTQYF. In nucleotides, the CDR3 is TGTGCCAGCAGCTTATGGGGGTCGGATACGCAGTATTTT.

Only a few counts were recorded for this clone. V and J are TRBV7-9 and TRBJ1-1; D may be TRBD1 (5 bases). The CDR3 runs to 15 residues. Germline V CDR1 and CDR2: SEHNR, FQNEAQ (reference sequence). V lost 5 bases, J lost 0 bases, and 13 bases lay in between. The CDR3 spells CASSPPDIMNTEAFF. The CDR3 DNA sequence: TGTGCCAGCAGCCCGCCGGACATCATGAACACTGAAGCTTTCTTT.

The genes are TRBV6-1 and TRBJ1-3; D call uncertain. Germline lookup yields CDR1 MNHNS and CDR2 SASEGT. The CDR3 totals 12 residues. The CDR3 loop reads CTAREPGNTIYF. The CDR3, as DNA: TGTACGGCGAGGGAACCTGGAAACACCATATATTTT.

V is TRBV9 and J is TRBJ1-6; D gene uncertain. Trimming took off 3 bases at V and 9 bases at J, with 13 bases between the two ends. Germline assignment: CDR1 SGDLS and CDR2 YYNGEE. This CDR3 is built from 14 residues. The CDR3 sequence: CASSDGIQPSPLHF. The CDR3 coding sequence is TGTGCCAGCAGCGACGGGATCCAACCTTCACCCCTCCACTTT.

The V gene is TRBV5-1, the J gene TRBJ2-1; the D is unclear. V was shortened by 3 bases and J by 1 base, with 11 bases between the two germline ends. Germline lookup yields CDR1 SGHRS and CDR2 YFSETQ. The CDR3 is 15 amino acids. CDR3 sequence (DNA): TGCGCCAGCAGCTCCGGCATGAGGTCCTACAATGAGCAGTTCTTC. Protein product: CASSSGMRSYNEQFF.

This chain connects TRBV9 to TRBJ1-6; tentative D call: TRBD1 (5 bases). V was cut by 4 bases and J by 6 bases, with 14 bases left in between. The length of the CDR3 is 15 residues. CDR1 SGDLS and CDR2 YYNGEE come from the germline V gene. The CDR3 is CASSTRNGGNSPLHF. In DNA form, the CDR3 reads TGTGCCAGCAGCACCCGCAATGGGGGTAATTCACCCCTCCACTTT. The full variable domain, its missing parts supplied by reference TRBV9 and TRBJ1-6, is DSGVTQTPKHLITATGQRVTLRCSPRSGDLSVYWYQQSLDQGLQFLIQYYNGEERAKGNILERFSAQQFPDLHSELNLSSLELGDSALYFCASSTRNGGNSPLHFGNGTRLTVT.

The rearrangement links TRBV4-1 to TRBJ1-4, with 10 positions matching TRBD1. This CDR3 is built from 16 residues. CDR1 is MGHRA, CDR2 YSYEKL, per germline. V was pared by 1 base and J by 3 bases, with 2 bases of the junction left unmatched. CDR3 sequence (DNA): TGCGCCAGCAGCCAAGGGACAGGGGGAGCTAATGAAAAACTGTTTTTT. This codes for CASSQGTGGANEKLFF.

The chain has TRBV2 and TRBJ1-5; TRBD1 aligns across 11 bases. V lost 4 bases, J lost 6 bases, and 2 bases stayed unmatched. From germline, CDR1 is SNHLY and CDR2 FYNNEI. The CDR3 has 14 residues. The CDR3 loop is CASSVGQGAQPQHF. CDR3 bases: TGTGCCAGCAGTGTTGGACAGGGGGCTCAGCCCCAGCATTTT. The full variable domain, with the rest looked up from reference TRBV2 and TRBJ1-5, is EPEVTQTPSHQVTQMGQEVILRCVPISNHLYFYWYRQILGQKVEFLVSFYNNEISEKSEIFDDQFSVERPDGSNFTLKIRSTKLEDSAMYFCASSVGQGAQPQHFGDGTRLSIL.

This chain uses TRBV4-3 with TRBJ1-1; unclear D gene. The CDR3 is 13 residues long. V lost 5 bases and J 1 base, leaving 8 bases between the germline ends. The germline CDR1 and CDR2 sequences are LGHNA and YSLEER. CDR3 loop: CASSFGRNTEAFF. CDR3 sequence (DNA): TGCGCCAGCAGCTTCGGGCGGAACACTGAAGCTTTCTTT.

J is TRBJ2-2 and V is TRBV19; D perhaps matches TRBD1 (5 bases). Trimming removed 10 bases at V and 5 bases at J, with 14 bases between. Per germline, CDR1 LNHDA and CDR2 SQIVND (reference sequence). The CDR3 spans 13 residues. The CDR3 DNA sequence: TGTGCCACCTCATATAAGGGGACCGGGGAGCTGTTTTTT. The encoded protein is CATSYKGTGELFF.

Only a few counts were recorded for this clone. The rearrangement links TRBV11-2 to TRBJ1-2; D is unclear. The V gene's germline CDR1 is SGHAT and CDR2 FQNNGV. Trimming shortened V by 5 bases and J by 5 bases, and 15 bases separated the two germline ends. The CDR3 sequence is 14 residues long. The CDR3 region is CASSPDLNRYGYTF. For the CDR3, the DNA is TGTGCCAGCAGCCCCGATCTTAATCGGTATGGCTACACCTTC.

V gene TRBV7-2 combines with J gene TRBJ1-1, with 9 bases fitting TRBD1. The germline CDR1 and CDR2 sequences are SGHTA and FQGNSA. The CDR3 is made up of 15 amino acids. The V segment lost 3 bases and the J segment 4 bases; nucleotides outside the gene matches: 6. DNA for the CDR3: TGTGCCAGCAGCTTCCTACAGGGGGCGGGCACTGAAGCTTTCTTT. Translating gives CASSFLQGAGTEAFF.

With respect to this clone: This CDR3 is also generated by other DNA sequences in the sample. This chain links TRBV5-1 with TRBJ2-5; unclear D gene. Germline-derived CDR1 and CDR2 are SGHRS and YFSETQ. This CDR3 is 12 amino acids long. Between the trimmed V and J ends, which lost 0 bases and 5 bases, there was a span of 5 bases. The CDR3 DNA reads TGCGCCAGCAGCTTGGAGGGTGAGACCCAGTACTTC. Encoded protein: CASSLEGETQYF.

The chain carries TRBV29-1 and TRBJ2-1; TRBD2 aligns across 11 bases. Germline loops: CDR1 SQVTM, CDR2 ANQGSEA. V lost 1 base and J lost 12; bases outside the gene matches: 11. The CDR3 sequence is 15 residues long. The DNA for the CDR3 is TGCAGCGTTGAAGTGACGCTAGCGGGAGGCGGGGGGCAGTTCTTC. Translation: CSVEVTLAGGGGQFF.

The sample holds a few counts of this clone. The V call is TRBV5-4, the J call TRBJ2-7; 10 positions agree with TRBD2. The CDR3 sequence is 14 residues long. CDR1 is SGHNT and CDR2 is YYREEE in the germline V gene (reference sequence). The junction had 5 bases not matched to a gene; V was cut back by 4 bases and J by 4 bases. The CDR3 protein is CASSDKTSGYEQYF. As DNA, the CDR3 is TGTGCCAGCAGCGATAAGACTAGCGGGTACGAGCAGTACTTC.

The chain couples TRBV6-4 to TRBJ1-4; D gene unclear. V dropped 5 bases and J dropped 0 bases, with 10 bases sitting between them. The CDR3 spans 15 residues. In germline, CDR1 is MRHNA, CDR2 SNTAGT. CDR3 sequence: CASSPEFATNEKLFF. CDR3 nucleotides: TGTGCCAGCAGTCCAGAATTCGCAACTAATGAAAAACTGTTTTTT.